This record looks at one T cell receptor (beta chain) sequence and its context. Its specificity is unknown. The PCR employed 60 Vbeta primers together with 13 Jbeta primers. The method was immunoSEQ multiplex PCR; TCRdb's version includes in-frame clones alone and lacks a portion of them. This sample has about 180,000 clones, with just over 75% found just once. This sample is part of a study of cytomegalovirus exposure and HLA in healthy donors. Points from the study as a whole: Later work showed greater clonal expansion in HLA-associated TCR beta chains than in equally common others. Per a prior analysis, the majority of TCR beta V segments were productive roughly 90% or roughly 30% of the time.

With 6 bases removed from V and 8 bases from J, the gap between germline ends came to 10 bases. The germline V gene has CDR1 MNHNY and CDR2 SVGAGI (reference sequence). The CDR3 has 12 amino acids. The rearrangement uses TRBV6-6 and TRBJ1-4, with D possibly TRBD1 on 6 matching bases. This TCR was recovered from a woman aged 60 to 75 in good health and CMV-seropositive. The sequenced sample consisted of PBMCs. CDR3 DNA: TGTGCCAGCAGACTAACAGGGGAAAAACTGTTTTTT. This codes for CASRLTGEKLFF.